Below, 30 T cell receptor beta chains from the same sample are listed, as sequenced in a study of blood T cell repertoires in COVID-19. Only in-frame clones appear in the TCRdb table, and some are missing; sequencing was by immunoSEQ multiplex PCR. The data show about 51,000 clones, over 75% seen once. Material: peripheral blood. The receptors shown here come from a man aged 50 to 59 with active COVID-19.

The chain has TRBV5-6 and TRBJ2-7, with D possibly TRBD2 on 5 matching bases. There are 16 residues in the CDR3. Trimming stripped 4 bases from V and 4 bases from J, with 21 bases between. CDR1 is SGHDT and CDR2 is YYEEEE in the germline V gene. CDR3 DNA: TGTGCCAGCAGCCCGAGACCGGGGTTAATAGAGTACGAGCAGTACTTC. This gives the protein CASSPRPGLIEYEQYF. Complete variable domain (other parts from reference TRBV5-6 and TRBJ2-7): DAGVTQSPTHLIKTRGQQVTLRCSPKSGHDTVSWYQQALGQGPQFIFQYYEEEERQRGNFPDRFSGHQFPNYSSELNVNALLLGDSALYLCASSPRPGLIEYEQYFGPGTRLTVT.

CDR3 sequence: CASLGLGPQTEQYF. CDR3 nucleotides: TGTGCCAGCCTTGGTCTTGGGCCCCAGACCGAGCAGTACTTC. The genes are TRBV6-5 and TRBJ2-7; the D is unclear. This CDR3 is 14 amino acids long. Between the trimmed V and J ends, which lost 8 bases and 6 bases, there was a span of 20 bases. Per the germline V gene, CDR1 is MNHEY and CDR2 is SVGAGI.

This clone was seen only once. The chain employs TRBV5-8 and TRBJ2-3; 10 bases line up with TRBD2. The length of the CDR3 is 12 residues. From germline, CDR1 is SGHTS and CDR2 YDEGEE. The V gene end was trimmed by 5 bases and the J gene end by 9 bases; junction bases not matched to a gene: 3. The CDR3: CASRELAGTQYF. CDR3 coding DNA: TGTGCCAGCAGGGAACTAGCGGGAACGCAGTATTTT.

The chain combines TRBV18 with TRBJ2-7, with 8 bases fitting TRBD2. The trim removed 1 base at V and 4 bases at J, leaving 3 bases unmatched. Germline CDR1 KGHSH, CDR2 LQKENI. This CDR3 comprises 14 residues. CDR3: CASSPRSGGYEQYF. The CDR3 bases are TGTGCCAGCTCACCACGCAGCGGGGGTTACGAGCAGTACTTC.

V gene TRBV5-4 combines with J gene TRBJ2-7; a possible D gene is TRBD2 (6 bases). Trimming removed 5 bases from V and 0 bases from J, with 15 bases in between. CDR1 is SGHNT, CDR2 YYREEE, per germline (reference sequence). The CDR3 contains 15 residues. CDR3 sequence (DNA): TGTGCCAGCAGTCTCGGGACTGCCGCCTCCTACGAGCAGTACTTC. It codes for CASSLGTAASYEQYF.

CDR3 protein: CASSPGENTIYF. DNA for the CDR3: TGTGCCAGCTCACCCGGGGAAAACACCATATATTTT. This sequence joins TRBV18 and TRBJ1-3; no clear D. This CDR3 is 12 amino acids long. Germline CDR1 KGHSH, CDR2 LQKENI. Trimming took off 3 bases at V and 6 bases at J, with 6 bases between the two ends.

V is TRBV27 and J is TRBJ2-7; 12 bases agree with TRBD2. Germline V gene lookup returns CDR1 MNHEY and CDR2 SMNVEV (reference sequence). The trim removed 5 bases at V and 2 bases at J, leaving 7 bases unmatched. The CDR3 has 16 amino acids. The CDR3 DNA is TGTGCCAGCAGTGAATTACTAGCGGGAGGAACCTACGAGCAGTACTTC. It specifies CASSELLAGGTYEQYF.

The J gene is TRBJ2-3, the V gene TRBV7-2, with 10 bases that match TRBD2. Germline V CDR1 and CDR2: SGHTA, FQGNSA. The J segment lost 1 base and the V segment lost 4 bases, leaving 5 bases of the junction unmatched. There are 16 residues in the CDR3. This CDR3 is CASSSRTSGGTDTQYF. DNA for the CDR3: TGTGCCAGCAGCTCCCGGACTAGCGGAGGCACAGATACGCAGTATTTT.

The chain links TRBV10-3 to TRBJ2-3; 16 bases match TRBD2. Germline CDR1 ENHRY, CDR2 SYGVKD. V shed 6 bases, J shed 1 base, and the junction held 7 bases outside the gene matches. The CDR3 has 18 residues. CDR3 loop: CAIRKGLAGGEGTDTQYF. Here the CDR3 DNA reads TGTGCCATCAGGAAGGGACTAGCGGGGGGGGAGGGCACAGATACGCAGTATTTT.

This sequence joins TRBV12-5 and TRBJ1-5; no clear D. The CDR3 extends over 13 amino acids. V dropped 1 base and J dropped 6 bases, with 7 bases sitting between them. From germline, CDR1 is LGHNT and CDR2 FRNRAP. The CDR3 is CASGLEAGQPQHF. The CDR3 region has the DNA TGTGCTAGTGGTTTGGAAGCGGGTCAGCCCCAGCATTTT.

This rearrangement joins TRBV3-1 (or the pseudogene TRBV3-2) to TRBJ2-5; 10 bases line up with TRBD2. This CDR3 comprises 18 residues. The trim removed 1 base at V and 4 bases at J, leaving 12 bases unmatched. Germline lookup yields CDR1 LGHDT and CDR2 YNNKEL (reference sequence). The DNA of the CDR3 is TGTGCCAGCAGCCAAGGGTCGTTGGGATTAGCGGGAGGAGAGACCCAGTACTTC. This codes for CASSQGSLGLAGGETQYF.

A few counts support this clone. J is TRBJ1-3 and V is TRBV10-3; TRBD1 aligns across 7 bases. V lost 3 bases, J lost 0 bases, and 17 bases stayed unmatched. The CDR3 runs 20 residues. CDR1 ENHRY and CDR2 SYGVKD come from the germline V gene. The DNA of the CDR3 is TGTGCCATCAGTGATTATGGACAGGCCACCGACTTTATCTCTGGAAACACCATATATTTT. It translates to CAISDYGQATDFISGNTIYF.

The gene calls are TRBV11-2 and TRBJ1-2, with 7 bases aligning to TRBD1. The CDR3 sequence is 13 residues long. The V gene's germline CDR1 is SGHAT and CDR2 FQNNGV. Trimming removed 7 bases from V and 3 bases from J; junction bases left unmatched: 5. Here the CDR3 reads CASKGQADYGYTF. The DNA of the CDR3 is TGTGCCAGCAAAGGACAGGCCGACTATGGCTACACCTTC.

The chain employs TRBV7-8 and TRBJ2-7; no clear D gene. The CDR3 covers 13 residues. From germline, CDR1 is SGHVS and CDR2 FQNEAQ. V lost 2 bases to trimming and J lost 3 bases, with 8 bases between them. CDR3 bases: TGTGCCAGCAGCTTATCGCCCTACTACGAGCAGTACTTC. Protein product: CASSLSPYYEQYF.

V and J are TRBV18 and TRBJ2-6; TRBD1 might be the D (5 bases). The germline V gene encodes CDR1 KGHSH and CDR2 LQKENI. This CDR3 is built from 19 residues. The germline V and J ends were trimmed by 3 bases and 2 bases, with 20 bases remaining between them. CDR3 residues: CASSPLGPPSPPGANVLTF. CDR3 DNA: TGTGCCAGCTCACCCTTGGGGCCTCCCAGCCCCCCTGGGGCCAACGTCCTGACTTTC.

This clone came up a few times. This rearrangement joins TRBV6-5 to TRBJ2-7; TRBD1 agrees at 7 bases. V trimming: 6 bases; J trimming: 9 bases; junction bases outside the gene matches: 8. The CDR3 contains 12 residues. Germline V gene data show CDR1 as MNHEY and CDR2 as SVGAGI. CDR3 coding DNA: TGTGCCAGCAGGGGGACACAGGGGCGGCAGTACTTC. Amino acids: CASRGTQGRQYF.

The genes are TRBV18 and TRBJ2-3; no reliable D call. V gave up 1 base and J gave up 4 bases, with 9 bases separating them. Germline CDR1 KGHSH, CDR2 LQKENI. CDR3 size: 14 residues. CDR3 coding DNA: TGTGCCAGCTCACCACGGCGACTGCCAGATACGCAGTATTTT. The encoded protein is CASSPRRLPDTQYF.

This clone was seen once. The V call is TRBV5-1, the J call TRBJ1-1, with a tentative D call TRBD1 (5 bases). Germline values: CDR1 SGHRS, CDR2 YFSETQ. The CDR3 is made up of 14 amino acids. V was pared by 5 bases and J by 3 bases, with 14 bases between. The CDR3 DNA is TGCGCCAGCAGGTATAGGGGCGGGGACACTGAAGCTTTCTTT. Protein: CASRYRGGDTEAFF. The full variable domain, completed using reference TRBV5-1 and TRBJ1-1, is KAGVTQTPRYLIKTRGQQVTLSCSPISGHRSVSWYQQTPGQGLQFLFEYFSETQRNKGNFPGRFSGRQFSNSRSEMNVSTLELGDSALYLCASRYRGGDTEAFFGQGTRLTVV.

This clone was picked up a small number of times. V usage is TRBV7-2 and J usage is TRBJ2-5; tentative D call: TRBD1 (5 bases). Germline values: CDR1 SGHTA, CDR2 FQGNSA. V lost 5 bases and J lost 7, with 17 bases in between. The CDR3 extends over 14 amino acids. Here the CDR3 DNA reads TGTGCCAGCAGCCTAAACCGGCCCCAGGGGACCCAGTACTTC. Its translation is CASSLNRPQGTQYF.

CDR3 residues: CASSRREQDTLNTF. CDR3 sequence (DNA): TGTGCCAGCAGCCGCAGGGAACAGGACACTTTGAACACCTTC. V and J are TRBV3-1 (or the pseudogene TRBV3-2) and TRBJ1-2; possibly TRBD1 for D (5 bases). CDR1 and CDR2 (germline): LGHDT, YNNKEL (reference sequence). This CDR3 spans 14 amino acids. Between the trimmed V and J ends, which lost 4 bases and 12 bases, there was a span of 21 bases.

This clone was seen a few times. The CDR3: CASSQTVANEKLFF. The CDR3, as DNA: TGCGCCAGCAGCCAGACAGTAGCTAATGAAAAACTGTTTTTT. V is TRBV5-1 and J is TRBJ1-4; D is possibly TRBD1 (5 bases). CDR1 SGHRS and CDR2 YFSETQ come from the germline V gene. The CDR3 is 14 amino acids. Trimming stripped 4 bases from V and 3 bases from J, with 10 bases between. The complete variable domain, with remaining parts taken from reference TRBV5-1 and TRBJ1-4, reads KAGVTQTPRYLIKTRGQQVTLSCSPISGHRSVSWYQQTPGQGLQFLFEYFSETQRNKGNFPGRFSGRQFSNSRSEMNVSTLELGDSALYLCASSQTVANEKLFFGSGTQLSVL.

This sequence joins TRBV25-1 and TRBJ2-1, with D perhaps TRBD1 (6 bases). CDR3 length equals 14 residues. Germline CDR1 and CDR2: MGHDK and SYGVNS. V was shortened by 3 bases and J by 8 bases, with 14 bases between the two germline ends. In DNA form, the CDR3 reads TGTGCCAGCAGTGAGACAGGAGTGAGCTATGAGCAGTTCTTC. It is translated as CASSETGVSYEQFF.

This sequence joins TRBV4-1 and TRBJ2-3; unclear D gene. This CDR3 spans 15 amino acids. The germline V gene encodes CDR1 MGHRA and CDR2 YSYEKL. Trimming pared 3 bases from V and 4 bases from J, leaving 14 bases between. The CDR3: CASSHRASAADTQYF. The CDR3 region has the DNA TGCGCCAGCAGCCACCGAGCGTCCGCAGCAGATACGCAGTATTTT.

As to this clone: The sample contains more than one DNA sequence encoding this CDR3. This sequence joins TRBV27 and TRBJ1-6; a weak D match, TRBD1 (5 bases). CDR3 length: 14 residues. CDR1 and CDR2 (germline): MNHEY, SMNVEV (reference sequence). Trimming stripped 3 bases from V and 7 bases from J, with 10 bases between. DNA for the CDR3: TGTGCCAGCAGTTTGGGGCAGGGAAATTCACCCCTCCACTTT. Its protein product is CASSLGQGNSPLHF.

This clone was detected a few times. The rearrangement uses TRBV6-5 and TRBJ1-1; possible D gene TRBD1, 5 bases. The CDR3 runs 14 residues. Trimming removed 5 bases from V and 1 base from J, with 11 bases in between. Germline CDR1 is MNHEY and CDR2 is SVGAGI. The CDR3 is CASSHRQRNTEAFF. The CDR3 DNA reads TGTGCCAGCAGTCACCGACAGAGGAACACTGAAGCTTTCTTT.

The gene calls are TRBV27 and TRBJ2-6; possible D gene TRBD2, 6 bases. Trimming removed 9 bases from V and 4 bases from J, with 16 bases in between. The CDR3 has 15 residues. In germline, CDR1 is MNHEY, CDR2 SMNVEV (reference sequence). The CDR3 DNA sequence: TGTGCCAGTCACCAAACGCGGGGAGGGGCCAACGTCCTGACTTTC. It yields the protein CASHQTRGGANVLTF.

The V call is TRBV9, the J call TRBJ1-2, with a tentative D call TRBD1 (6 bases). CDR1 is SGDLS and CDR2 is YYNGEE in the germline V gene. The germline V and J ends were trimmed by 2 bases and 0 bases, with 11 bases remaining between them. This CDR3 spans 15 amino acids. The CDR3: CASSVADRTNYGYTF. For the CDR3, the DNA is TGTGCCAGCAGCGTGGCGGACAGAACTAACTATGGCTACACCTTC.

V gene TRBV30 combines with J gene TRBJ1-1; 7 bases map to TRBD1. The CDR3 extends over 14 amino acids. Germline V gene sequence: CDR1 GTSNPN, CDR2 SVGIG (reference sequence). The J segment lost 1 base and the V segment lost 0 bases, leaving 2 bases of the junction unmatched. DNA for the CDR3: TGTGCCTGGAGTGTGTCAGGGGGGAACACTGAAGCTTTCTTT. This encodes CAWSVSGGNTEAFF.

A word on this clone: This sample also contains other DNA sequences that code for the same CDR3. This chain joins TRBV5-1 and TRBJ2-1; 7 bases line up with TRBD2. With V trimmed by 0 bases and J by 7 bases, 1 base remained unmatched. The CDR3 extends over 13 amino acids. CDR1 and CDR2 (germline): SGHRS, YFSETQ. Written as DNA, the CDR3 is TGCGCCAGCAGCTTGGCCGGGGGGAATGAGCAGTTCTTC. Translation gives CASSLAGGNEQFF.

The chain recombines TRBV5-1 with TRBJ1-1, with TRBD1 identical over 11 bases. CDR3 length: 14 residues. The J segment lost 4 bases and the V segment lost 3 bases, leaving 2 bases of the junction unmatched. In germline, CDR1 is SGHRS, CDR2 YFSETQ. CDR3 in DNA: TGCGCCAGCAGCTCCGGGACAGGGGGCACTGAAGCTTTCTTT. Amino acid sequence: CASSSGTGGTEAFF.